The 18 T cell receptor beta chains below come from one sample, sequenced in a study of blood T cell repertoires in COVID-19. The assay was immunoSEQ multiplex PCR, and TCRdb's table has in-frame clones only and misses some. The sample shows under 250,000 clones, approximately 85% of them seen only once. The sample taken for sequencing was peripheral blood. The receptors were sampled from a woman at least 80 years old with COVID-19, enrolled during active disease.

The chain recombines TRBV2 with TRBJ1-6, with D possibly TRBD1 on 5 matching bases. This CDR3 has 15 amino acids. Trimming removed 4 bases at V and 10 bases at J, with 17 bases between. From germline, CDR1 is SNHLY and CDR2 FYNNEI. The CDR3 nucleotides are TGTGCCAGCAGTGTAATGGGGCCAATGGGATCACCCCTCCACTTT. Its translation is CASSVMGPMGSPLHF.

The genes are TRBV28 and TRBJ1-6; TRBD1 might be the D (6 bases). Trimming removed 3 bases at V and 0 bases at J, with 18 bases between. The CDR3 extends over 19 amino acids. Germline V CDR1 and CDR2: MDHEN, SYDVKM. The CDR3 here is CASSLMLRQGSSYNSPLHF. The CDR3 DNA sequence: TGTGCCAGCAGTTTGATGTTGAGGCAGGGGAGCTCCTATAATTCACCCCTCCACTTT.

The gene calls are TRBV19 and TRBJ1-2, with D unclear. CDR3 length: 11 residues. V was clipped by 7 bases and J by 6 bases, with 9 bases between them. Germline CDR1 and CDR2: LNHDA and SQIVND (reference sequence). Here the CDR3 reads CASTSFDGYTF. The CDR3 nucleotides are TGTGCCAGTACCAGTTTTGATGGCTACACCTTC.

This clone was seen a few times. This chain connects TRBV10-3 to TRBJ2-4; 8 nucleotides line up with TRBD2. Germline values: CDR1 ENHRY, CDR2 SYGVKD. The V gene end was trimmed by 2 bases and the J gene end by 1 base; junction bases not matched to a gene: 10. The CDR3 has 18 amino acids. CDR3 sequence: CAISEPGVAGSAKNIQYF. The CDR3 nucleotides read TGTGCCATCAGTGAGCCCGGGGTAGCGGGGAGCGCCAAAAACATTCAGTACTTC.

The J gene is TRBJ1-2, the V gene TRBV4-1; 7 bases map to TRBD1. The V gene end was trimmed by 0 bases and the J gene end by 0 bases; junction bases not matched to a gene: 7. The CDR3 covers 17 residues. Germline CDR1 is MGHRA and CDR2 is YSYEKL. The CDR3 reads CASSQDSGTASNYGYTF. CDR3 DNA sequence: TGCGCCAGCAGCCAAGACTCCGGGACAGCCTCTAACTATGGCTACACCTTC.

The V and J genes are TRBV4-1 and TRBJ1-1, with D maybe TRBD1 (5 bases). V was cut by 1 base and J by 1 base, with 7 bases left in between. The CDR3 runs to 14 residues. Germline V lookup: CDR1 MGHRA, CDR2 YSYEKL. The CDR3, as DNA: TGCGCCAGCAGCCAAGGGACACCGAACACTGAAGCTTTCTTT. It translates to CASSQGTPNTEAFF.

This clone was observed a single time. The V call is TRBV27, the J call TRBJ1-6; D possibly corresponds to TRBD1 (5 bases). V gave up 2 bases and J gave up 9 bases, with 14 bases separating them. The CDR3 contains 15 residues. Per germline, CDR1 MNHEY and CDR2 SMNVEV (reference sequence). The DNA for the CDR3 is TGTGCCAGCAGTTTACAGGAGGGGATTCGTTCACCCCTCCACTTT. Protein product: CASSLQEGIRSPLHF.

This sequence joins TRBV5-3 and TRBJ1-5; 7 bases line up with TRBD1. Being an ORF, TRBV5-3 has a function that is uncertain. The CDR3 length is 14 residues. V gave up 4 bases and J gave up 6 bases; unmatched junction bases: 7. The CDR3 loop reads CARSRRRGIQPQHF. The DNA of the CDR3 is TGTGCCAGAAGCCGACGCAGGGGGATTCAGCCCCAGCATTTT.

CDR3 sequence: CASRPGGLTGELFF. The CDR3, as DNA: TGTGCCAGCAGGCCAGGGGGCCTCACCGGGGAGCTGTTTTTT. This chain connects TRBV6-6 to TRBJ2-2, with 8 bases identical to TRBD1. The CDR3 loop spans 14 amino acids. The V gene's germline CDR1 is MNHNY and CDR2 SVGAGI (reference sequence). The ends lost 6 bases at V and 4 bases at J; junction bases unmatched: 4.

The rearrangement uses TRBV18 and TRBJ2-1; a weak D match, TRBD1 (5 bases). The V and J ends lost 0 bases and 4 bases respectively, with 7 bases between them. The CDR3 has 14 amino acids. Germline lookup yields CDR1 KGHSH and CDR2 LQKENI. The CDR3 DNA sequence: TGTGCCAGCTCACCACCTCCAGGGTACAATGAGCAGTTCTTC. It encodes CASSPPPGYNEQFF.

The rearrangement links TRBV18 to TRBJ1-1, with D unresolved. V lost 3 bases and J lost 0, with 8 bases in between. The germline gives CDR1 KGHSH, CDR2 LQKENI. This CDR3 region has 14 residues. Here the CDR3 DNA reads TGTGCCAGCTCACCCGGACTTATGAACACTGAAGCTTTCTTT. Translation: CASSPGLMNTEAFF.

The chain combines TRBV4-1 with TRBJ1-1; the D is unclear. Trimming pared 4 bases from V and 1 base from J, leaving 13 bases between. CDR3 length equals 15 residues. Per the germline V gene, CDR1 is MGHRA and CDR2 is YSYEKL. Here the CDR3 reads CASSPTVVGNTEAFF. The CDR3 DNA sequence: TGCGCCAGCAGCCCCACGGTGGTTGGGAACACTGAAGCTTTCTTT.

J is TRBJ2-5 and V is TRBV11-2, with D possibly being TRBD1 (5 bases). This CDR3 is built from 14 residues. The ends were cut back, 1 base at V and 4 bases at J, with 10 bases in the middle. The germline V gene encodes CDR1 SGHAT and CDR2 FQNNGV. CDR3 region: CASSLGRVGETQYF. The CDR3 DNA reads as TGTGCCAGCAGCTTAGGCAGGGTGGGAGAGACCCAGTACTTC. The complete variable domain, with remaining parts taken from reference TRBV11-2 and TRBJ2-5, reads EAGVAQSPRYKIIEKRQSVAFWCNPISGHATLYWYQQILGQGPKLLIQFQNNGVVDDSQLPKDRFSAERLKGVDSTLKIQPAKLEDSAVYLCASSLGRVGETQYFGPGTRLLVL.

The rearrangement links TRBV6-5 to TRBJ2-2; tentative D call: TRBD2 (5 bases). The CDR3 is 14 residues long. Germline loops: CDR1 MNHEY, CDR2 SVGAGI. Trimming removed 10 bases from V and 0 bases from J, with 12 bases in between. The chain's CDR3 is CATRRGPNTGELFF. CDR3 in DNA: TGTGCCACCCGGCGAGGGCCGAACACCGGGGAGCTGTTTTTT.

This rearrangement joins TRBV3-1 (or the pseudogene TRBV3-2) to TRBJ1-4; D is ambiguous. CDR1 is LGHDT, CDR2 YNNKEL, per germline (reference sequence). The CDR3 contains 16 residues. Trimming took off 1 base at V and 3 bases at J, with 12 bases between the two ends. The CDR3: CASSQVGATANEKLFF. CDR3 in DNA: TGTGCCAGCAGCCAAGTGGGAGCTACGGCTAATGAAAAACTGTTTTTT.

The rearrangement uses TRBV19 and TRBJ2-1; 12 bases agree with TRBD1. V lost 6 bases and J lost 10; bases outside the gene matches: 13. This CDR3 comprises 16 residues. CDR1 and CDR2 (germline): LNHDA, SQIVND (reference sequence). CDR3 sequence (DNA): TGTGCCAGTAGGCTCCCGGGACAGGGGGCGCGTCACGAGCAGTTCTTC. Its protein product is CASRLPGQGARHEQFF.

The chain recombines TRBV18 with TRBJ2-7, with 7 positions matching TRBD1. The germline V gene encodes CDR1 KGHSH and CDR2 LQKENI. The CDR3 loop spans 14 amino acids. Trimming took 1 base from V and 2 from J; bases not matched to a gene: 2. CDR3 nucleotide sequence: TGTGCCAGCTCACCACAGGGGGCGGCCTACGAGCAGTACTTC. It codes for CASSPQGAAYEQYF.

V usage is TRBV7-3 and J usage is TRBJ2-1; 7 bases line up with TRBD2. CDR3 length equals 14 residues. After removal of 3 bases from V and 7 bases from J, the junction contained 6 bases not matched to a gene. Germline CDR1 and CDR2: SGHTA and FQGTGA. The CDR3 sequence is CASSFVGTTNEQFF. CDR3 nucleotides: TGTGCCAGCAGCTTCGTCGGGACTACTAATGAGCAGTTCTTC.